These 13 T cell receptor beta chains originate from one sample sequenced in a study of identical twins. TCRdb reprocessed the 5' RACE reads via MiXCR and lists one record per CDR3 protein. The sample has 500,000 to 650,000 distinct CDR3 sequences; 7% to 7.5% are singletons. A further study also used this sample, focusing on yellow fever vaccine responses in identical twins.

The material sequenced was PBMCs. The receptors derive from a woman aged 18-29 years in good health.

The chain combines TRBV18 with TRBJ1-2; the D gene is possibly TRBD1 (5 bases). The CDR3 consists of 16 residues. CDR1 is KGHSH, CDR2 LQKENI, per germline. Trimming removed 2 bases at V and 3 bases at J, with 16 bases between. The chain's CDR3 is CASSPGTGLGDYGYTF. CDR3 in DNA: TGTGCCAGCTCACCAGGCACGGGGTTGGGGGACTATGGCTACACCTTC.

This sequence joins TRBV24-1 and TRBJ2-1, with a possible D match to TRBD1 (5 bases). Trimming stripped 4 bases from V and 8 bases from J, with 11 bases between. This CDR3 region has 13 residues. From germline, CDR1 is KGHDR and CDR2 SFDVKD. CDR3 amino acids: CATSDSIRDEQFF. The CDR3 nucleotides are TGTGCCACCAGTGACAGTATCAGGGATGAGCAGTTCTTC.

This sequence joins TRBV20-1 and TRBJ2-7; 9 bases are shared with TRBD2. Germline trimming cut 0 bases from V and 4 bases from J; bases unmatched to any gene: 10. Germline CDR1 DFQATT, CDR2 SNEGSKA (reference sequence). CDR3 length: 16 amino acids. The CDR3 reads CSARDRGSGRLYEQYF. Here the CDR3 DNA reads TGCAGTGCTAGAGATAGGGGGAGCGGGAGGTTGTACGAGCAGTACTTC.

The chain couples TRBV12-3 or TRBV12-4 to TRBJ2-4; 11 bases fit TRBD1. V lost 5 bases, J lost 5 bases, and 8 bases stayed unmatched. The CDR3 runs to 16 residues. The CDR3 DNA follows: TGTGCCAGCAGTCTTGGTCGGGGACAGGGGGAAAACATTCAGTACTTC. Protein sequence: CASSLGRGQGENIQYF.

The V call is TRBV27, the J call TRBJ2-1; TRBD2 aligns across 10 bases. Looked up from germline, CDR1 is MNHEY and CDR2 is SMNVEV (reference sequence). CDR3 length: 19 residues. J gave up 3 bases and V 6 bases, and 17 bases lay outside the gene matches. CDR3 amino acids: CASSTDRALAGASYNEQFF. Here the CDR3 DNA reads TGTGCCAGCAGCACCGACAGGGCTCTAGCGGGAGCTAGCTACAATGAGCAGTTCTTC.

The table lists this clonotype with a few counts. This rearrangement joins TRBV28 to TRBJ2-1, with 10 bases aligning to TRBD2. J lost 8 bases, V lost 6 bases, and 10 bases had no gene match. Germline V CDR1 and CDR2: MDHEN, SYDVKM. The CDR3 totals 15 residues. The CDR3: CASSPFSSGSYEQFF. CDR3 coding DNA: TGTGCCAGCAGCCCGTTCTCTAGCGGGAGTTATGAGCAGTTCTTC.

The chain combines TRBV5-5 with TRBJ2-3, with 14 bases lining up with TRBD2. J gave up 4 bases and V 4 bases, and 5 bases lay outside the gene matches. CDR1 and CDR2 (germline): SGHKS, YYEKEE (reference sequence). CDR3 length equals 16 residues. Here the CDR3 DNA reads TGTGCCAGCAGCCCGACTAGCGGGGGGGCCCCAGATACGCAGTATTTT. Protein product: CASSPTSGGAPDTQYF.

The rearrangement uses TRBV28 and TRBJ1-2; D gene ambiguous. The CDR3 is 12 residues long. V gave up 5 bases and J gave up 5 bases, with 9 bases separating them. From germline, CDR1 is MDHEN and CDR2 SYDVKM. CDR3 in DNA: TGTGCCAGCAGTACTAAAGGGTATGGCTACACCTTC. It translates to CASSTKGYGYTF.

Only a few counts were recorded for this clonotype. The V gene is TRBV11-1, the J gene TRBJ2-1; TRBD2 matches 7 bases. The CDR3 is made up of 18 amino acids. Trimming cost V 2 bases and J 2 bases; bases outside gene matches: 12. Germline CDR1 SGHAT, CDR2 FQDESV (reference sequence). CDR3 bases: TGTGCCAGCAGCTTATTTCCGGGACTACAGCCCCCCTACAATGAGCAGTTCTTC. It specifies CASSLFPGLQPPYNEQFF.

J is TRBJ2-2 and V is TRBV19; 10 bases map to TRBD1. The J segment lost 6 bases and the V segment lost 10 bases, leaving 8 bases of the junction unmatched. The CDR3 is made up of 14 amino acids. CDR1 is LNHDA and CDR2 is SQIVND in the germline V gene (reference sequence). The CDR3 protein is CATGTGDLAGELFF. CDR3 coding DNA: TGTGCCACCGGGACAGGGGATTTAGCCGGGGAGCTGTTTTTT. Full variable domain (rest looked up from reference TRBV19 and TRBJ2-2): DGGITQSPKYLFRKEGQNVTLSCEQNLNHDAMYWYRQDPGQGLRLIYYSQIVNDFQKGDIAEGYSVSREKKESFPLTVTSAQKNPTAFYLCATGTGDLAGELFFGEGSRLTVL.

This clonotype was detected ten times or more. The genes are TRBV29-1 and TRBJ2-2, with 10 bases identical to TRBD2. The CDR3 runs 17 residues. Germline-derived CDR1 and CDR2 are SQVTM and ANQGSEA. The trim removed 1 base at V and 7 bases at J, leaving 12 bases unmatched. The CDR3 loop reads CSVEVGTSGDRGGELFF. The CDR3 DNA reads TGCAGCGTTGAAGTGGGAACTAGCGGGGACCGGGGCGGGGAGCTGTTTTTT.

The chain links TRBV11-2 to TRBJ2-2, with unresolved D. The length of the CDR3 is 15 residues. CDR1 SGHAT and CDR2 FQNNGV come from the germline V gene. Between the trimmed V and J ends, which lost 0 bases and 7 bases, there was a span of 12 bases. The CDR3 here is CASSLEPHSYGELFF. CDR3 bases: TGTGCCAGCAGCTTAGAGCCGCACTCGTACGGGGAGCTGTTTTTT.

This clonotype was observed a handful of times. The chain joins TRBV29-1 to TRBJ2-3, with no clear D. The CDR3 loop spans 10 amino acids. V was cut by 7 bases and J by 7 bases, with 9 bases left in between. In germline, CDR1 is SQVTM, CDR2 ANQGSEA. The CDR3 DNA sequence: TGCAGCGCTTCAGGCAATACGCAGTATTTT. It encodes CSASGNTQYF.